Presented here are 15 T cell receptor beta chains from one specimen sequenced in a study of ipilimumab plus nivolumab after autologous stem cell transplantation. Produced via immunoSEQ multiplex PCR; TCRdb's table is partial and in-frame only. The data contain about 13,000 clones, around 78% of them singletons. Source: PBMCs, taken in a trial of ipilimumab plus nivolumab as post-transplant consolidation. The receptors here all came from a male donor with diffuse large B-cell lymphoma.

In DNA form, the CDR3 reads TGTGCCAGCAGGGGGACTAGCGGGAGTCCCGGGGAGCTGTTTTTT. As protein: CASRGTSGSPGELFF. The J gene is TRBJ2-2, the V gene TRBV2; TRBD2 matches 14 bases. Germline V CDR1 and CDR2: SNHLY, FYNNEI. J was trimmed by 6 bases and V by 6 bases; bases with no gene match: 3. The CDR3 is 15 residues long.

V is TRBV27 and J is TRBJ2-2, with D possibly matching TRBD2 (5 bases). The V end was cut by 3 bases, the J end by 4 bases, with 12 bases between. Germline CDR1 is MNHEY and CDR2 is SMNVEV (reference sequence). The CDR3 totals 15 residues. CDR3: CASSFSGLFTGELFF. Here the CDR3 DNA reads TGTGCCAGCAGTTTCTCCGGACTGTTCACCGGGGAGCTGTTTTTT.

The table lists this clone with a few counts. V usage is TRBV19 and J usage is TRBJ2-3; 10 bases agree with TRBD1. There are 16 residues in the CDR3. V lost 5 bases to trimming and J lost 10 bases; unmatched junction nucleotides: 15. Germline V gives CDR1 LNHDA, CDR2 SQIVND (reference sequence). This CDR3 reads CASSPALRDRGWSQYF. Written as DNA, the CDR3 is TGTGCCAGTAGTCCCGCTCTCCGGGACAGGGGATGGTCGCAGTATTTT.

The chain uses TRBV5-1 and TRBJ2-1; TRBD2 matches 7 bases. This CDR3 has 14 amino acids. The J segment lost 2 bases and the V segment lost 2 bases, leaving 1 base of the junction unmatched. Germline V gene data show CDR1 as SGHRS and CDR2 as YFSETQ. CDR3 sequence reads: CASSLSGAYNEQFF. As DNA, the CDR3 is TGCGCCAGCAGCTTAAGCGGGGCCTACAATGAGCAGTTCTTC.

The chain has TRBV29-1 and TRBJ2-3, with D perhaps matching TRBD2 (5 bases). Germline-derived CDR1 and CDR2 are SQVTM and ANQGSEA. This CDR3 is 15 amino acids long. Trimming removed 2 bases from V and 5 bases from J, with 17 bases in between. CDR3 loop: CSVESGLVGGDTQYF. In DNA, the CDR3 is TGCAGCGTTGAATCGGGCCTGGTCGGAGGAGATACGCAGTATTTT.

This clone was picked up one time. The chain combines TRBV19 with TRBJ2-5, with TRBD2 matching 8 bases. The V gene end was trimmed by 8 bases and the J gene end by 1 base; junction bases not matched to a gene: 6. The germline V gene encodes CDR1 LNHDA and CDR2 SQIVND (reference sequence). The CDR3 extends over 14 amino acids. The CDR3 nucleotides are TGTGCCAGTGGCCTAGCGGGCGTCCAAGAGACCCAGTACTTC. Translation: CASGLAGVQETQYF.

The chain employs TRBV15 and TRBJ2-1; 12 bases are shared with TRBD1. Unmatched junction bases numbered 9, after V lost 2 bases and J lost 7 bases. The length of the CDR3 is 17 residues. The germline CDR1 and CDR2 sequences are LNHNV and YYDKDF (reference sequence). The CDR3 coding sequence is TGTGCCACCAGCAGACCGAAGGGACAGGGGGCGAGAAATGAGCAGTTCTTC. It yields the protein CATSRPKGQGARNEQFF.

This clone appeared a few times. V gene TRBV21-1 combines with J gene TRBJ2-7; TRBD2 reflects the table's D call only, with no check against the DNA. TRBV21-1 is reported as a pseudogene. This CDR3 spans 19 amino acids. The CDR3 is CASSKVIPFRRGSSYEQYF. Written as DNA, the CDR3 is TGTGCCAGCAGCAAAGTGATACCTTTCCGGCGGGGTTCCTCCTACGAGCAGTACTTC.

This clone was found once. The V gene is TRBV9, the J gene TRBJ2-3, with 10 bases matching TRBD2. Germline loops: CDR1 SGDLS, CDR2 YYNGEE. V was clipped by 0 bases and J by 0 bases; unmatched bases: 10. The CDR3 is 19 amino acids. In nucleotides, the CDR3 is TGTGCCAGCAGCGTAGGGCTAGCGGGAGTTTCGGGAAGCACAGATACGCAGTATTTT. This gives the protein CASSVGLAGVSGSTDTQYF.

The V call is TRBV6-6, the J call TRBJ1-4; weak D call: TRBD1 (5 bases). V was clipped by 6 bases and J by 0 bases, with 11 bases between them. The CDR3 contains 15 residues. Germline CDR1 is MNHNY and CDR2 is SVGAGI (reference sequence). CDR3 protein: CASRQFRATNEKLFF. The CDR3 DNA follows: TGTGCCAGCAGACAATTCAGGGCAACTAATGAAAAACTGTTTTTT.

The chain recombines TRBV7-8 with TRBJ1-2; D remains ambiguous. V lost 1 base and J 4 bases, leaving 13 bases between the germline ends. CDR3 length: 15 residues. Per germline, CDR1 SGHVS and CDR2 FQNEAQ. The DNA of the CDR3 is TGTGCCAGCAGCTTAGTCCACGGCCAGATCTATGGCTACACCTTC. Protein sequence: CASSLVHGQIYGYTF.

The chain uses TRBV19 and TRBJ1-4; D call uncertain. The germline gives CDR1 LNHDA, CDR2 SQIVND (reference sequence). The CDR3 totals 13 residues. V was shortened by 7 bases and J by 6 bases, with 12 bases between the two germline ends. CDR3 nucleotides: TGTGCCAGTACGCAACAAAGGGATGAAAAACTGTTTTTT. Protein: CASTQQRDEKLFF.

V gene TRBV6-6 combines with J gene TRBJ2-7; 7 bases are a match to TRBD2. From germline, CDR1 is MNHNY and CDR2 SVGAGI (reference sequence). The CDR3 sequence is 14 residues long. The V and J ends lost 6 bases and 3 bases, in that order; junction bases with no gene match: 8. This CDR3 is CASREKLAFYEQYF. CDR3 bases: TGTGCCAGCAGGGAAAAACTAGCGTTCTACGAGCAGTACTTC.

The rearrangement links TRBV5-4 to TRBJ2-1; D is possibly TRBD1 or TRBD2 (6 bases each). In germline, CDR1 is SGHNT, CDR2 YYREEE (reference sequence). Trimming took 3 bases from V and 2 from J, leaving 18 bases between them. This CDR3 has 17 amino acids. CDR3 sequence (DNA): TGTGCCAGCAGCTCCCAAGGGGGGCCTGGGGCCTACAATGAGCAGTTCTTC. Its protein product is CASSSQGGPGAYNEQFF. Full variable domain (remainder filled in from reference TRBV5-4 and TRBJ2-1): ETGVTQSPTHLIKTRGQQVTLRCSSQSGHNTVSWYQQALGQGPQFIFQYYREEENGRGNFPPRFSGLQFPNYSSELNVNALELDDSALYLCASSSQGGPGAYNEQFFGPGTRLTVL.

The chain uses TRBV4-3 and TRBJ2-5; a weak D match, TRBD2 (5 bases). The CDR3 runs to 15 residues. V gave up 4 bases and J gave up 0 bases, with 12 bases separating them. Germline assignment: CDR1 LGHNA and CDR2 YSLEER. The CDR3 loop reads CASSPTPDYQETQYF. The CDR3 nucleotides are TGCGCCAGCAGCCCGACGCCGGACTACCAAGAGACCCAGTACTTC.